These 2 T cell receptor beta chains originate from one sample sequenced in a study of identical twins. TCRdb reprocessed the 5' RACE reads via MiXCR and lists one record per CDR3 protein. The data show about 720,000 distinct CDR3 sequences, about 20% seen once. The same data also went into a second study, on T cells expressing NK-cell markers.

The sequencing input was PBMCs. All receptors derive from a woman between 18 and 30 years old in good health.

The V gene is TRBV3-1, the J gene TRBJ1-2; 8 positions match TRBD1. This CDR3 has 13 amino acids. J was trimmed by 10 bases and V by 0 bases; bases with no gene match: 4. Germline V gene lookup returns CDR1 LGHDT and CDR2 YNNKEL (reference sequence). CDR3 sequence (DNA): TGTGCCAGCAGCCAAGACCACAGGGGGTCCTACACCTTC. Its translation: CASSQDHRGSYTF. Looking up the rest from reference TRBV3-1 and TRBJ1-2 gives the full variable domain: DTAVSQTPKYLVTQMGNDKSIKCEQNLGHDTMYWYKQDSKKFLKIMFSYNNKELIINETVPNRFSPKSPDKAHLNLHINSLELGDSAVYFCASSQDHRGSYTFGSGTRLTVV.

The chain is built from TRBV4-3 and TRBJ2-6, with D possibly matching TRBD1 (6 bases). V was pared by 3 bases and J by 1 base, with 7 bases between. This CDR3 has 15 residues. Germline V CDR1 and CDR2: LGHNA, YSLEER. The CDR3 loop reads CASSQGASGANVLTF. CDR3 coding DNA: TGCGCCAGCAGCCAGGGGGCGTCTGGGGCCAACGTCCTGACTTTC.